The 26 T cell receptor beta chains below all came from one sample that was sequenced in a study of blood T cell repertoires in COVID-19 (dated by TCRdb to about 2020). The method was the immunoSEQ multiplex PCR assay. Here the immuneACCESS table is served through TCRdb, limited to in-frame sequences with V and J called. Missing clones are a known gap in these copies; in checked studies unresolved V genes cover under half, and the rest lacks a known reason. The sample table holds some 100,000 clones, of which nearly 90% were seen once. Jointly, the top ten make up about 6.3% of the sample. Sequenced sample: peripheral blood. All receptors derive from a woman aged 60-70 years with acute or convalescent COVID-19.

The rearrangement joins TRBV5-1 to TRBJ2-1; D perhaps matches TRBD2 (6 bases). Germline V lookup: CDR1 SGHRS, CDR2 YFSETQ. This CDR3 spans 15 amino acids. The V end lost 0 bases, the J end lost 6 bases, and 13 bases lay between the germline ends. The CDR3 bases are TGCGCCAGCAGCTTGGATTCTAGGGAGGCCAATGAGCAGTTCTTC. Protein sequence: CASSLDSREANEQFF.

This chain connects TRBV3-1 (or the pseudogene TRBV3-2) to TRBJ2-1; 15 nucleotides line up with TRBD2. The CDR3 runs 17 residues. V shed 4 bases, J shed 4 bases, and the junction held 5 bases outside the gene matches. The V gene's germline CDR1 is LGHDT and CDR2 YNNKEL (reference sequence). CDR3 loop: CASSLRTSGRVYNEQFF. The CDR3 DNA sequence: TGTGCCAGCAGCCTCCGGACTAGCGGGAGGGTTTACAATGAGCAGTTCTTC.

This sequence joins TRBV21-1 and TRBJ2-5; the table's D call, TRBD2, was not checked against the DNA. TRBV21-1 is recorded as a pseudogene. The CDR3 covers 13 residues. The CDR3 DNA follows: TGTGCCAGCAGCGAGCCGTACCAAGAGACCCAGTACTTC. This encodes CASSEPYQETQYF.

The V call is TRBV6-1, the J call TRBJ2-7, with D tentatively TRBD1 (7 bases). The CDR3 is 13 amino acids. CDR1 and CDR2 from the germline V gene are MNHNS and SASEGT. Trimming removed 6 bases at V and 3 bases at J, with 12 bases between. The CDR3 nucleotides are TGTGCCAGCAGGCCCCAGGGGGGCTACGAGCAGTACGTC. Translation gives CASRPQGGYEQYV.

The V call is TRBV7-8, the J call TRBJ1-4, with D perhaps TRBD1 (6 bases). Looked up from germline, CDR1 is SGHVS and CDR2 is FQNEAQ. This CDR3 region has 17 residues. The V gene lost 5 bases and the J gene lost 0 bases, with 16 bases spanning the gap. The CDR3 is CASSPWGRGSTNEKLFF. CDR3 DNA: TGTGCCAGCAGCCCCTGGGGCAGGGGTTCAACTAATGAAAAACTGTTTTTT.

The V gene is TRBV18, the J gene TRBJ2-7, with D possibly matching TRBD1 (5 bases). The CDR3 loop spans 14 amino acids. Trimming took 6 bases from V and 7 from J, leaving 19 bases between them. Germline CDR1 is KGHSH and CDR2 is LQKENI. The CDR3, as DNA: TGTGCCAGCTCTCACCAGGTAGGGGAACTGGAGCAGTACGTC. Residues: CASSHQVGELEQYV.

This chain links TRBV21-1 with TRBJ2-2; the table's TRBD1 call for D was not verified on the DNA. TRBV21-1 is annotated as a pseudogene. The CDR3 has 17 amino acids. CDR3 in amino acids: CASSKVRGQSLAGELFF. DNA of the CDR3: TGTGCCAGCAGCAAAGTGAGGGGGCAATCTCTGGCCGGGGAGCTGTTTTTT.

The V and J genes are TRBV19 and TRBJ2-3; 12 nucleotides line up with TRBD2. This CDR3 contains 15 residues. Germline-derived CDR1 and CDR2 are LNHDA and SQIVND (reference sequence). V lost 5 bases and J lost 4; bases outside the gene matches: 4. CDR3: CASSFLAGGADTQYF. CDR3 bases: TGTGCCAGTAGTTTCCTAGCGGGAGGGGCAGATACGCAGTATTTT.

This chain connects TRBV3-1 (or the pseudogene TRBV3-2) to TRBJ2-7; 10 bases are shared with TRBD2. Germline V gives CDR1 LGHDT, CDR2 YNNKEL (reference sequence). CDR3 length equals 16 residues. V was pared by 1 base and J by 5 bases, with 8 bases of the junction left unmatched. The CDR3 spells CASSQVLSGRGDEQYF. The CDR3 bases are TGTGCCAGCAGCCAAGTATTGAGCGGGAGGGGGGACGAGCAGTACTTC.

V is TRBV7-9 and J is TRBJ2-7; 8 bases line up with TRBD1. The CDR3 covers 14 residues. J gave up 3 bases and V 3 bases, and 4 bases lay outside the gene matches. Germline values: CDR1 SEHNR, CDR2 FQNEAQ (reference sequence). CDR3 DNA sequence: TGTGCCAGCAGCTTGGACGACAGGGGCTACGAGCAGTACGTC. This translates into CASSLDDRGYEQYV.

V and J are TRBV27 and TRBJ1-5, with 7 positions matching TRBD1. V was clipped by 6 bases and J by 1 base; unmatched bases: 0. The CDR3 consists of 13 residues. Germline CDR1 reads MNHEY; CDR2 reads SMNVEV (reference sequence). CDR3 in amino acids: CASRTGSNQPQHF. In DNA form, the CDR3 reads TGTGCCAGCAGGACAGGGAGCAATCAGCCCCAGCATTTT.

This clone appeared a single time. The V call is TRBV11-3, the J call TRBJ1-1; maybe TRBD1 (6 bases). Germline lookup yields CDR1 SGHNT and CDR2 YENEEA. There are 15 residues in the CDR3. With 3 bases removed from V and 1 base from J, the gap between germline ends came to 12 bases. CDR3 in amino acids: CASSLDSSPNTEAFF. CDR3 DNA sequence: TGTGCCAGCAGCTTGGACAGTAGTCCGAACACTGAAGCTTTCTTT.

The rearrangement joins TRBV9 to TRBJ1-2, with unresolved D. Trimming took off 0 bases at V and 6 bases at J, with 21 bases between the two ends. The V gene's germline CDR1 is SGDLS and CDR2 YYNGEE. The CDR3 contains 17 residues. CDR3 in amino acids: CASSVDAVLLNYDGYTF. The CDR3 DNA reads as TGTGCCAGCAGCGTAGACGCCGTCCTTTTAAACTATGATGGCTACACCTTC. Full variable domain (rest looked up from reference TRBV9 and TRBJ1-2): DSGVTQTPKHLITATGQRVTLRCSPRSGDLSVYWYQQSLDQGLQFLIQYYNGEERAKGNILERFSAQQFPDLHSELNLSSLELGDSALYFCASSVDAVLLNYDGYTFGSGTRLTVV.

The chain joins TRBV7-8 to TRBJ2-7; perhaps TRBD1 as D (6 bases). CDR3 size: 14 residues. Trimming stripped 1 base from V and 4 bases from J, with 11 bases between. Germline values: CDR1 SGHVS, CDR2 FQNEAQ. CDR3 nucleotide sequence: TGTGCCAGCAGCTTAGGCTGGACAGCTTACGAGCAGTACTTC. It specifies CASSLGWTAYEQYF.

The gene calls are TRBV18 and TRBJ2-2; 7 bases agree with TRBD1. Germline CDR1 reads KGHSH; CDR2 reads LQKENI. Trimming cost V 4 bases and J 5 bases; bases outside gene matches: 10. This CDR3 region has 16 residues. CDR3 residues: CASSLLGTVNTGELFF. As DNA, the CDR3 is TGTGCCAGCTCACTCCTCGGGACAGTGAATACCGGGGAGCTGTTTTTT.

This clone was counted a single time. This chain connects TRBV9 to TRBJ1-1; D is possibly TRBD1 (5 bases). The ends were cut back, 1 base at V and 6 bases at J, with 13 bases in the middle. The CDR3 totals 14 residues. Germline V gene data show CDR1 as SGDLS and CDR2 as YYNGEE. The CDR3 bases are TGTGCCAGCAGCGTACAGGGAGGGTTGGCTGAAGCTTTCTTT. This encodes CASSVQGGLAEAFF.

J is TRBJ2-2 and V is TRBV30, with 10 bases that match TRBD2. The CDR3 loop spans 18 amino acids. The V segment lost 0 bases and the J segment 6 bases; nucleotides outside the gene matches: 13. Germline V gene data show CDR1 as GTSNPN and CDR2 as SVGIG (reference sequence). CDR3 sequence: CAWSVKGAGGPGAGELFF. In nucleotides, the CDR3 is TGTGCCTGGAGTGTAAAGGGAGCGGGAGGGCCGGGGGCCGGGGAGCTGTTTTTT.

The chain has TRBV5-1 and TRBJ2-2, with a possible D match to TRBD2 (5 bases). The CDR3 extends over 13 amino acids. V lost 10 bases and J 5 bases, leaving 15 bases between the germline ends. CDR1 is SGHRS and CDR2 is YFSETQ in the germline V gene. The CDR3 DNA is TGCGCCTCCCAGGAGGACGCAACCGGGGAGCTGTTTTTT. Translation gives CASQEDATGELFF.

The chain is built from TRBV19 and TRBJ2-2; D may be TRBD2 (6 bases). CDR3 length: 14 residues. The ends were cut back, 4 bases at V and 8 bases at J, with 14 bases in the middle. Germline loops: CDR1 LNHDA, CDR2 SQIVND (reference sequence). The chain's CDR3 is CASSRGGPRGELFF. The CDR3 bases are TGTGCCAGTAGTAGGGGAGGCCCCCGGGGGGAGCTGTTTTTT.

The count of this clone is one. The gene calls are TRBV6-5 and TRBJ1-2; D is unclear. V was clipped by 2 bases and J by 0 bases, with 13 bases between them. There are 16 residues in the CDR3. Germline V CDR1 and CDR2: MNHEY, SVGAGI. The CDR3 DNA reads as TGTGCCAGCAGTTACCGGAGGGCGTCCACTAACTATGGCTACACCTTC. It is translated as CASSYRRASTNYGYTF.

V gene TRBV7-9 combines with J gene TRBJ2-5; no clear D gene. CDR1 and CDR2 (germline): SEHNR, FQNEAQ (reference sequence). Between the trimmed V and J ends, which lost 7 bases and 1 base, there was a span of 7 bases. This CDR3 is built from 12 residues. Written as DNA, the CDR3 is TGTGCCAGCACCCCTATCCAAGAGACCCAGTACTTC. It codes for CASTPIQETQYF.

The CDR3 sequence is CASSPGTSSTDTQYF. The CDR3 DNA is TGTGCCAGCAGCCCCGGGACTTCTAGCACAGATACGCAGTATTTT. V is TRBV7-6 and J is TRBJ2-3; D may be TRBD2 (6 bases). The CDR3 has 15 residues. CDR1 is SGHVS, CDR2 FNYEAQ, per germline. Trimming took off 5 bases at V and 0 bases at J, with 12 bases between the two ends.

The J gene is TRBJ1-2, the V gene TRBV5-6, with a possible D match to TRBD1 (5 bases). The CDR3 extends over 14 amino acids. Trimming stripped 2 bases from V and 3 bases from J, with 11 bases between. Germline V gene sequence: CDR1 SGHDT, CDR2 YYEEEE. This CDR3 reads CASSLGRAYYGYTF. The DNA of the CDR3 is TGTGCCAGCAGCTTAGGCAGGGCATACTATGGCTACACCTTC.

V gene TRBV19 combines with J gene TRBJ1-5; 10 nucleotides match TRBD1. The J segment lost 7 bases and the V segment lost 1 base, leaving 22 bases of the junction unmatched. The V gene's germline CDR1 is LNHDA and CDR2 SQIVND (reference sequence). The CDR3 is 21 amino acids. DNA for the CDR3: TGTGCCAGTAGTATAGGGCAGGGACAGGGGCACCGGGGGTCCCTACGGCAGCCCCAGCATTTT. It yields the protein CASSIGQGQGHRGSLRQPQHF.

This sequence joins TRBV4-1 and TRBJ1-4, with a weak D call TRBD1 (5 bases). Trimming removed 5 bases from V and 7 bases from J, with 14 bases in between. Per germline, CDR1 MGHRA and CDR2 YSYEKL. This CDR3 has 14 amino acids. CDR3 residues: CASSDSSPIEKLFF. The CDR3 DNA reads as TGCGCCAGCAGCGACAGCTCCCCTATTGAAAAACTGTTTTTT.

The chain links TRBV28 to TRBJ1-1; no clear D. The CDR3 loop spans 13 amino acids. Trimming took 2 bases from V and 3 from J, leaving 7 bases between them. Germline V lookup: CDR1 MDHEN, CDR2 SYDVKM. As DNA, the CDR3 is TGTGCCAGCAGTTTAGGGAGATACACTGAAGCTTTCTTT. It specifies CASSLGRYTEAFF.